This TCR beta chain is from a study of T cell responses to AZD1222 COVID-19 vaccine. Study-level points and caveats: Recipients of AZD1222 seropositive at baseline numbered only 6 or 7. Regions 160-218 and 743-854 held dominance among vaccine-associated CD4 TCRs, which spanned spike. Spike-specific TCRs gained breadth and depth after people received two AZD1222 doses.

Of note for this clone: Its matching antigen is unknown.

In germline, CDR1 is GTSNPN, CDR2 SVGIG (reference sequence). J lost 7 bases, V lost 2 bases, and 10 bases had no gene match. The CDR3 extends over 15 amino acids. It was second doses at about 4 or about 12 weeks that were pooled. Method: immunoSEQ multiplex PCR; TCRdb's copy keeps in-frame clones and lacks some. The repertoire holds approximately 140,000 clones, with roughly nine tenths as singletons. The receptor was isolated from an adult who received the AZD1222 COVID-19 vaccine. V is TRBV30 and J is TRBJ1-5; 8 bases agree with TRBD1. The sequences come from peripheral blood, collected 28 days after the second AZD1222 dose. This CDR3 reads CAWSTPQGARQPQHF. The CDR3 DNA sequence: TGTGCCTGGAGTACACCCCAGGGGGCTCGGCAGCCCCAGCATTTT.